This TCR beta chain was documented in a study of CD8 T cells in Susac syndrome. General study results and limits: Only a relatively small number of individuals were included in the TCR sequencing and HLA analysis.

On this clonotype: The antigen remains unidentified.

With random hexamers, roughly 0.45 to 1 ug RNA was reverse transcribed. It was immunoSEQ multiplex PCR that amplified TCR beta CDR3 across 54 Vbeta and 13 Jbeta. TCRdb used MiXCR to reprocess the immunoSEQ multiplex PCR reads, holding one entry per CDR3 protein. This table holds 150,000 to 200,000 distinct CDR3 sequences, around 95% found once. Controls were healthy donors (matched for age and sex). Negative isolation yielded CD8+ and CD4+ T cells; FACS enriched TEMRA cells. Germline V gene data show CDR1 as LGHDT and CDR2 as YNNKEL (reference sequence). The CDR3 sequence is 12 residues long. V was shortened by 3 bases and J by 7 bases, with 9 bases between the two germline ends.

The sample taken for sequencing was CD4+ T cells from PBMCs. V usage is TRBV3-1 and J usage is TRBJ1-2; D possibly corresponds to TRBD1 (5 bases). The sequence was collected from a human donor in good health. The CDR3 reads CASSQGRAGYTF. In DNA form, the CDR3 reads TGTGCCAGCAGCCAGGGACGGGCTGGCTACACCTTC.